These T cell receptor beta chains were read from a single sample in a study of OX40 agonist ivuxolimab in advanced cancers. Clones were sequenced by immunoSEQ multiplex PCR, and TCRdb holds only the in-frame ones, with some missing. The data show 80,000 to 95,000 clones, more than 75% seen once. The sequencing used CD4+ or CD8+ T cells sorted from blood, collected in a trial of the OX40 agonist ivuxolimab. Receptor source: an adult with an advanced solid tumor such as melanoma, head and neck, liver or kidney cancer. Both conserved end residues are part of each CDR3. Fields, in order: J gene, clone size, D gene, V gene, CDR3 protein, CDR3 DNA. A D gene is named only where the DNA matches it firmly. The size of a clone is reported for some rows only, either as once, few or many, or as a class for expanded clones.

j_gene: TRBJ2-1
abundance: NA
d_gene: NA
v_gene: TRBV20-1
CDR3aa: CSRGGKGEQFF
CDR3nt: TGCAGTCGAGGGGGGAAGGGTGAGCAGTTCTTC

j_gene: TRBJ2-7
abundance: NA
d_gene: NA
v_gene: TRBV28
CDR3aa: CASSLWEGEQYF
CDR3nt: TGTGCCAGCAGTTTATGGGAGGGGGAGCAGTACTTC

j_gene: TRBJ2-7
abundance: once
d_gene: NA
v_gene: TRBV27
CDR3aa: CASSLWGLSYEQYF
CDR3nt: TGTGCCAGCAGTTTATGGGGGCTCTCCTACGAGCAGTACTTC

j_gene: TRBJ1-6
abundance: NA
d_gene: NA
v_gene: TRBV7-2
CDR3aa: CASSSGSSYNSPLHF
CDR3nt: TGTGCCAGCAGCTCCGGGAGCTCCTATAATTCACCCCTCCACTTT

j_gene: TRBJ1-5
abundance: NA
d_gene: NA
v_gene: TRBV27
CDR3aa: CASNAGINQPQHF
CDR3nt: TGTGCCAGCAATGCAGGGATCAATCAGCCCCAGCATTTT

j_gene: TRBJ1-1
abundance: NA
d_gene: TRBD1
v_gene: TRBV30
CDR3aa: CATRQGRGRAFF
CDR3nt: TGTGCCACAAGACAGGGGCGCGGGAGAGCTTTCTTT

j_gene: TRBJ2-2
abundance: NA
d_gene: TRBD2
v_gene: TRBV6-6
CDR3aa: CASRTSENTGELFF
CDR3nt: TGTGCCAGCAGGACTAGCGAGAACACCGGGGAGCTGTTTTTT

j_gene: TRBJ1-2
abundance: NA
d_gene: NA
v_gene: TRBV25-1
CDR3aa: CASSTLVQGMGGYTF
CDR3nt: TGTGCCAGCAGCACCCTGGTGCAGGGGATGGGTGGCTACACCTTC

j_gene: TRBJ2-7
abundance: NA
d_gene: TRBD1
v_gene: TRBV28
CDR3aa: CASSTHGTGPGEQYF
CDR3nt: TGTGCCAGCAGTACCCATGGGACAGGGCCGGGCGAGCAGTACTTC

j_gene: TRBJ1-2
abundance: NA
d_gene: TRBD1
v_gene: TRBV6-5
CDR3aa: CASSALRQGVSYTF
CDR3nt: TGTGCCAGCAGTGCCTTAAGACAGGGTGTGAGCTACACCTTC

j_gene: TRBJ2-2
abundance: NA
d_gene: TRBD1
v_gene: TRBV5-1
CDR3aa: CASRRTGNTGELFF
CDR3nt: TGCGCCAGCAGACGGACAGGTAACACCGGGGAGCTGTTTTTT

j_gene: TRBJ2-7
abundance: NA
d_gene: NA
v_gene: TRBV5-4
CDR3aa: CASSIDRLGVYEQYF
CDR3nt: TGTGCCAGCAGCATTGACAGGCTGGGGGTCTACGAGCAGTACTTC

j_gene: TRBJ2-2
abundance: few
d_gene: TRBD2
v_gene: TRBV10-3
CDR3aa: CAIRKPGTSGNTGELFF
CDR3nt: TGTGCCATCAGAAAGCCGGGGACTAGCGGAAACACCGGGGAGCTGTTTTTT

j_gene: TRBJ1-5
abundance: NA
d_gene: NA
v_gene: TRBV19
CDR3aa: CASSMVQGNNQPQHF
CDR3nt: TGTGCCAGTAGTATGGTTCAGGGAAACAATCAGCCCCAGCATTTT

j_gene: TRBJ2-5
abundance: NA
d_gene: NA
v_gene: TRBV9
CDR3aa: CASTLAPGETQYF
CDR3nt: TGTGCCAGCACCCTAGCTCCAGGAGAGACCCAGTACTTC

j_gene: TRBJ1-5
abundance: NA
d_gene: NA
v_gene: TRBV27
CDR3aa: CASSFSGNQPQHF
CDR3nt: TGTGCCAGCAGTTTTTCAGGTAATCAGCCCCAGCATTTT

j_gene: TRBJ2-3
abundance: NA
d_gene: NA
v_gene: TRBV29-1
CDR3aa: CSVKANTQYF
CDR3nt: TGCAGCGTTAAAGCCAATACGCAGTATTTT

j_gene: TRBJ1-5
abundance: NA
d_gene: TRBD1
v_gene: TRBV5-1
CDR3aa: CASSLGGQGAGQPQHF
CDR3nt: TGCGCCAGCAGCTTGGGGGGACAGGGGGCAGGTCAGCCCCAGCATTTT

j_gene: TRBJ2-7
abundance: NA
d_gene: TRBD1
v_gene: TRBV6-5
CDR3aa: CASSYQLGQGTNEQYF
CDR3nt: TGTGCCAGCAGTTACCAACTGGGACAGGGAACAAACGAGCAGTACTTC

j_gene: TRBJ2-1
abundance: NA
d_gene: NA
v_gene: TRBV28
CDR3aa: CASSLVGYNEQFF
CDR3nt: TGTGCCAGCAGTTTGGTGGGATACAATGAGCAGTTCTTC

j_gene: TRBJ1-4
abundance: NA
d_gene: NA
v_gene: TRBV21-1
CDR3aa: CASCNREIVQTEYATNEKLFF
CDR3nt: TGTGCCAGCTGTAACAGGGAAATCGTCCAAACGGAATATGCAACTAATGAAAAACTGTTTTTT

j_gene: TRBJ1-5
abundance: once
d_gene: NA
v_gene: TRBV19
CDR3aa: CASSIATSYSNQPQHF
CDR3nt: TGTGCCAGTAGTATAGCGACATCTTATAGCAATCAGCCCCAGCATTTT

j_gene: TRBJ2-3
abundance: NA
d_gene: TRBD1
v_gene: TRBV2
CDR3aa: CASSPYGQGADTQYF
CDR3nt: TGTGCCAGCAGTCCTTATGGACAGGGGGCGGATACGCAGTATTTT

j_gene: TRBJ2-1
abundance: NA
d_gene: NA
v_gene: TRBV30
CDR3aa: CAWSRPGAYNEQFF
CDR3nt: TGTGCCTGGAGTAGACCGGGAGCCTACAATGAGCAGTTCTTC

j_gene: TRBJ1-4
abundance: NA
d_gene: NA
v_gene: TRBV30
CDR3aa: CAWSPGPATNEKLFF
CDR3nt: TGTGCCTGGAGCCCAGGGCCTGCAACTAATGAAAAACTGTTTTTT

j_gene: TRBJ2-5
abundance: NA
d_gene: TRBD2
v_gene: TRBV5-4
CDR3aa: CASSRGGQETQYF
CDR3nt: TGTGCCAGCAGCCGGGGGGGGCAAGAGACCCAGTACTTC

j_gene: TRBJ2-7
abundance: NA
d_gene: NA
v_gene: TRBV7-2
CDR3aa: CASSSDSTAYEQYF
CDR3nt: TGTGCCAGCAGCTCAGACAGTACAGCCTACGAGCAGTACTTC

j_gene: TRBJ2-3
abundance: NA
d_gene: NA
v_gene: TRBV19
CDR3aa: CASTTTGYTDTQYF
CDR3nt: TGTGCCAGTACCACGACAGGTTACACAGATACGCAGTATTTT